The rows below give T cell receptor beta chains drawn from one sample of a study of OX40 agonist ivuxolimab in advanced cancers. Generated by immunoSEQ multiplex PCR, the TCRdb table keeps only in-frame clones and is missing some. In the table there are tens of thousands of clones, 88% of which are singletons. Here the sequenced sample was CD4+ or CD8+ T cells sorted from blood, taken in a trial of the OX40 agonist ivuxolimab. These receptors came from an adult with an advanced solid tumor such as melanoma, head and neck, liver or kidney cancer. CDR3s include the opening cysteine and the closing phenylalanine or tryptophan. The order of the fields is CDR3 protein, clone size, V gene. A row's size may be missing; if present it is once, few, many or a size class.

CDR3 protein: CASSLKQGDSKAFF; clone size: once; V gene: TRBV5-1
CDR3 protein: CASSPRDGPEQYF; clone size: -; V gene: TRBV5-4
CDR3 protein: CSVEDNGGPSSLAKNIQYF; clone size: once; V gene: TRBV29-1
CDR3 protein: CAWTPGQGYSYEQYF; clone size: -; V gene: TRBV30
CDR3 protein: CASSVEDGRGTDTQYF; clone size: -; V gene: TRBV9
CDR3 protein: CASSLGQVHEQYF; clone size: -; V gene: TRBV5-1
CDR3 protein: CASSLSAGGFTDTQYF; clone size: -; V gene: TRBV27
CDR3 protein: CASSQDPGTGYHEQYF; clone size: -; V gene: TRBV4-1
CDR3 protein: CASSLRQGGQPQHF; clone size: -; V gene: TRBV4-1
CDR3 protein: CSAIQDYGYTF; clone size: -; V gene: TRBV20-1
CDR3 protein: CAFYGARSYEQYF; clone size: once; V gene: TRBV2
CDR3 protein: CASSGFSGRAGETQYF; clone size: -; V gene: TRBV6-1
CDR3 protein: CSVALPSTYEQYF; clone size: -; V gene: TRBV29-1
CDR3 protein: CASSPETGEAFF; clone size: -; V gene: TRBV5-1
CDR3 protein: CASSPYGGSGAVEQYF; clone size: -; V gene: TRBV9
CDR3 protein: CASSYWGVETQYF; clone size: -; V gene: TRBV2
CDR3 protein: CASRDYNEQFF; clone size: -; V gene: TRBV2
CDR3 protein: CASSQDSGKLFF; clone size: -; V gene: TRBV4-3
CDR3 protein: CASNGPGHTYEQYF; clone size: -; V gene: TRBV6-1
CDR3 protein: CASSLDAGGQETQYF; clone size: -; V gene: TRBV11-2
CDR3 protein: CASSLTGTGGDEQYF; clone size: -; V gene: TRBV28
CDR3 protein: CASSLDQGHSYEQYF; clone size: -; V gene: TRBV11-2
CDR3 protein: CARPRTNQPQHF; clone size: -; V gene: TRBV6-1
CDR3 protein: CASSVWQGRVDEQYF; clone size: once; V gene: TRBV5-1
CDR3 protein: CASSGLEDRVFRETQYF; clone size: -; V gene: TRBV6-1
CDR3 protein: CASSLDPRQETQYF; clone size: -; V gene: TRBV7-7
CDR3 protein: CASSFALVGLNEQFF; clone size: -; V gene: TRBV7-2
CDR3 protein: CASSPLGLAGEREQYF; clone size: -; V gene: TRBV27
CDR3 protein: CASSSAQGGNQPQHF; clone size: -; V gene: TRBV28
CDR3 protein: CASSSPTSGRPGELFF; clone size: -; V gene: TRBV7-9
CDR3 protein: CASSPFRGADYEQYF; clone size: -; V gene: TRBV5-4
CDR3 protein: CASSFRGPGANVLTF; clone size: -; V gene: TRBV28
CDR3 protein: CASSLGPNYGYTF; clone size: -; V gene: TRBV28
CDR3 protein: CASSLLPRDYNEQFF; clone size: -; V gene: TRBV27
CDR3 protein: CATSRVRQGAVDEQYF; clone size: -; V gene: TRBV15
CDR3 protein: CASSVGGAYDTQYF; clone size: -; V gene: TRBV9
CDR3 protein: CASSQSKSSVTGELFF; clone size: -; V gene: TRBV4-1
CDR3 protein: CASSQAGTSGTNTGELFF; clone size: -; V gene: TRBV14
CDR3 protein: CASSDSGEWQFF; clone size: -; V gene: TRBV2
CDR3 protein: CASSYLAGGHYEQYF; clone size: -; V gene: TRBV6-5